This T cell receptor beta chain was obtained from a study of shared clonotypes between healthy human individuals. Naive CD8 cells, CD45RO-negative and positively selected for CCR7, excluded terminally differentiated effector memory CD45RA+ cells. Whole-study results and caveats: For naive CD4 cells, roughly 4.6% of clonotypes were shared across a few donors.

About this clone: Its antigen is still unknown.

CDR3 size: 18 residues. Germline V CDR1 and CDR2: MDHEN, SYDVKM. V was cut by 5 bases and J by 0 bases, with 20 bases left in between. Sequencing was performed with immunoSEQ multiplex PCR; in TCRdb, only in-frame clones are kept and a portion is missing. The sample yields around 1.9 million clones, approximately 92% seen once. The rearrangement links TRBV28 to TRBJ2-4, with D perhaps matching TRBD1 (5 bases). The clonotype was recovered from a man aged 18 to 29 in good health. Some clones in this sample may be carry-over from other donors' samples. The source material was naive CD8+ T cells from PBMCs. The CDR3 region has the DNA TGTGCCAGCAGTCAAGGACACCTTAGAGACCTAGCCAAAAACATTCAGTACTTC. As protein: CASSQGHLRDLAKNIQYF.